This paragraph reports one TCR beta chain. This specimen belongs to a study of long-term antiretroviral therapy in people with HIV. Running of the v3.0 immunoSEQ assay took place at survey level. Sequenced by immunoSEQ multiplex PCR; TCRdb stores in-frame clones only, minus some. The sample consists of about 39,000 clones, approximately 87% of them appearing once. The V gene lost 4 bases and the J gene lost 4 bases, with 7 bases spanning the gap. Germline V gene sequence: CDR1 SGHNT, CDR2 YYREEE (reference sequence). This CDR3 region has 12 residues. Sequencing was performed on unsorted PBMCs, taken 1.2 years after starting antiretroviral therapy. The clonotype comes from a woman between 45 and 60 years old with HIV. The rearrangement uses TRBV5-4 and TRBJ2-3, with D unclear. CDR3 sequence: CASSREADTQYF. DNA for the CDR3: TGTGCCAGCAGCAGGGAAGCAGATACGCAGTATTTT.